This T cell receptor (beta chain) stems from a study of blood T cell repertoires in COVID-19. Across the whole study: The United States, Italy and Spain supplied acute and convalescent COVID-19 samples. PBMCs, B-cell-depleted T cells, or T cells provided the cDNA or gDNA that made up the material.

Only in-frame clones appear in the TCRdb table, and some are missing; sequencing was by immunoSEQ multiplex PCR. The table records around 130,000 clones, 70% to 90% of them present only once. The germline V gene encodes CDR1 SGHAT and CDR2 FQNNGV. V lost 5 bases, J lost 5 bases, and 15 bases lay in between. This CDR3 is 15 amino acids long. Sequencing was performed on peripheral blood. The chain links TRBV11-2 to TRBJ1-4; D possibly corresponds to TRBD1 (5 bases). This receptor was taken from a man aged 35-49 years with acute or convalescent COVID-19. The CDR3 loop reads CASSPRTGENEKLFF. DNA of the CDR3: TGTGCCAGCAGCCCACGGACGGGGGAAAATGAAAAACTGTTTTTT.